This T cell receptor beta chain was sequenced during a study of blood T cell repertoires in COVID-19. Generated by immunoSEQ multiplex PCR, the TCRdb table keeps only in-frame clones and is missing some. The data show about 100,000 clones, around 85% seen once. The receptor comes from a woman between 50 and 59 years old who had recovered from COVID-19. The sequenced sample consisted of PBMCs or T cells enriched from blood (not recorded which).

CDR3 sequence (DNA): TGCGCCAGCAGCTTCACAGGGGTCAATTCACCCCTCCACTTT. It yields the protein CASSFTGVNSPLHF. This sequence joins TRBV5-1 and TRBJ1-6, with TRBD1 identical over 7 bases. V was clipped by 2 bases and J by 7 bases; unmatched bases: 3. The CDR3 is 14 residues long. The germline CDR1 and CDR2 sequences are SGHRS and YFSETQ.